Listed here are 19 T cell receptor beta chains from one sample, sequenced in a study of blood T cell repertoires in COVID-19. Generated by immunoSEQ multiplex PCR, the TCRdb table keeps only in-frame clones and is missing some. Of about 320,000 clones detected, 88% appear once; the ten largest clones hold over 4.5%. Specimen: PBMCs or T cells enriched from blood (not recorded which). The receptors shown here come from a man aged 25-45 years who had recovered from COVID-19.

This clone was detected only once. The chain uses TRBV28 and TRBJ1-1, with D perhaps matching TRBD1 (6 bases). This CDR3 region has 13 residues. V was cut by 3 bases and J by 8 bases, with 13 bases left in between. Germline-derived CDR1 and CDR2 are MDHEN and SYDVKM. The CDR3 here is CASSFRGKVEAFF. CDR3 nucleotide sequence: TGTGCCAGCAGTTTTAGGGGGAAAGTCGAAGCTTTCTTT.

V and J are TRBV5-4 and TRBJ2-5, with 7 bases lining up with TRBD1. CDR1 and CDR2 (germline): SGHNT, YYREEE (reference sequence). The CDR3 contains 15 residues. V lost 0 bases, J lost 5 bases, and 7 bases stayed unmatched. CDR3 amino acids: CASSLGGQRLETQYF. The CDR3 DNA sequence: TGTGCCAGCAGCTTGGGGGGACAGAGGCTGGAGACCCAGTACTTC. Drawing the rest from reference TRBV5-4 and TRBJ2-5, the complete variable domain is ETGVTQSPTHLIKTRGQQVTLRCSSQSGHNTVSWYQQALGQGPQFIFQYYREEENGRGNFPPRFSGLQFPNYSSELNVNALELDDSALYLCASSLGGQRLETQYFGPGTRLLVL.

The chain couples TRBV11-2 to TRBJ2-1; 7 nucleotides agree with TRBD2. Germline trimming cut 1 base from V and 9 bases from J; bases unmatched to any gene: 3. CDR1 and CDR2 (germline): SGHAT, FQNNGV. The CDR3 runs to 13 residues. The CDR3 is CASSLVGEGEQFF. In DNA, the CDR3 is TGTGCCAGCAGCTTAGTTGGGGAGGGTGAGCAGTTCTTC.

The V call is TRBV30, the J call TRBJ1-1, with unresolved D. V gave up 2 bases and J gave up 0 bases, with 16 bases separating them. The length of the CDR3 is 16 residues. Germline CDR1 and CDR2: GTSNPN and SVGIG (reference sequence). The CDR3 sequence: CAWSPLRGLMNTEAFF. CDR3 nucleotide sequence: TGTGCCTGGAGTCCCCTCCGCGGATTAATGAACACTGAAGCTTTCTTT. Full variable domain (outside the CDR3, taken from reference TRBV30 and TRBJ1-1): SQTIHQWPATLVQPVGSPLSLECTVEGTSNPNLYWYRQAAGRGLQLLFYSVGIGQISSEVPQNLSASRPQDRQFILSSKKLLLSDSGFYLCAWSPLRGLMNTEAFFGQGTRLTVV.

The rearrangement links TRBV28 to TRBJ2-7; TRBD1 aligns across 9 bases. The V gene end was trimmed by 4 bases and the J gene end by 3 bases; junction bases not matched to a gene: 7. CDR1 and CDR2 from the germline V gene are MDHEN and SYDVKM. The CDR3 extends over 15 amino acids. The CDR3 here is CASSYPRQGDYEQYF. The CDR3 DNA sequence: TGTGCCAGCAGTTATCCGAGACAGGGGGACTACGAGCAGTACTTC. The full variable domain, its missing parts supplied by reference TRBV28 and TRBJ2-7, is DVKVTQSSRYLVKRTGEKVFLECVQDMDHENMFWYRQDPGLGLRLIYFSYDVKMKEKGDIPEGYSVSREKKERFSLILESASTNQTSMYLCASSYPRQGDYEQYFGPGTRLTVT.

The J gene is TRBJ2-1, the V gene TRBV7-7; 10 bases are a match to TRBD1. J gave up 2 bases and V 5 bases, and 3 bases lay outside the gene matches. Germline V gives CDR1 SSHAT, CDR2 FNYEAQ (reference sequence). The CDR3 runs to 15 residues. The CDR3 loop is CASSEGQGAYNEQFF. CDR3 in DNA: TGTGCCAGCAGCGAAGGACAGGGGGCCTACAATGAGCAGTTCTTC.

V and J are TRBV10-3 and TRBJ1-4; D remains unclear. The CDR3 is made up of 12 amino acids. Germline V gene data show CDR1 as ENHRY and CDR2 as SYGVKD. V gave up 4 bases and J gave up 8 bases, with 8 bases separating them. CDR3 DNA sequence: TGTGCCATCAGTGTTAACATGGAAAAACTGTTTTTT. Residues: CAISVNMEKLFF.

In nucleotides, the CDR3 is TGTGCCACGAAGACCGGGACAGTCAATCAGCCCCAGCATTTT. Amino acids: CATKTGTVNQPQHF. The V gene is TRBV10-3, the J gene TRBJ1-5, with 7 bases matching TRBD1. Germline CDR1 and CDR2: ENHRY and SYGVKD. V dropped 10 bases and J dropped 3; count of bases not matched to a gene: 9. The CDR3 has 14 amino acids.

V and J are TRBV4-2 and TRBJ2-6; D is possibly TRBD2 (7 bases). Trimming removed 0 bases from V and 2 bases from J, with 17 bases in between. This CDR3 has 19 residues. Per the germline V gene, CDR1 is LGHNA and CDR2 is YNFKEQ. The CDR3 loop is CASSQDRYRGAPGANVLTF. CDR3 DNA sequence: TGTGCCAGCAGCCAAGATAGGTATCGGGGGGCGCCTGGGGCCAACGTCCTGACTTTC.

The chain has TRBV19 and TRBJ1-1, with a weak D call TRBD1 (6 bases). The CDR3 sequence is 15 residues long. Trimming pared 8 bases from V and 1 base from J, leaving 17 bases between. CDR1 is LNHDA, CDR2 SQIVND, per germline (reference sequence). The CDR3 reads CASLTYLRGNTEAFF. CDR3 in DNA: TGTGCCAGTTTAACGTACCTCAGGGGGAACACTGAAGCTTTCTTT.

The chain has TRBV4-1 and TRBJ2-1; 10 nucleotides match TRBD2. V lost 1 base to trimming and J lost 12 bases; unmatched junction nucleotides: 9. The CDR3 covers 15 residues. Germline V gene sequence: CDR1 MGHRA, CDR2 YSYEKL. The CDR3 sequence is CASSQGDSGGPRQFF. Here the CDR3 DNA reads TGCGCCAGCAGCCAAGGAGATAGCGGGGGGCCCAGGCAGTTCTTC.

The CDR3 sequence is CASSTGQIYGYTF. The CDR3 DNA is TGTGCCAGCAGCACGGGACAGATCTATGGCTACACCTTC. The chain recombines TRBV5-6 with TRBJ1-2, with 7 bases identical to TRBD1. The CDR3 covers 13 residues. The V gene's germline CDR1 is SGHDT and CDR2 YYEEEE. The trim removed 4 bases at V and 4 bases at J, leaving 4 bases unmatched.

This clone appeared a single time. The CDR3 nucleotides read TGTGCCAGCAGCATAGAAGCGGGGGCCGAGCAGTACTTC. As protein: CASSIEAGAEQYF. This chain connects TRBV7-7 to TRBJ2-7; TRBD2 matches 8 bases. The CDR3 has 13 residues. Germline V gene data show CDR1 as SSHAT and CDR2 as FNYEAQ (reference sequence). V lost 5 bases, J lost 6 bases, and 6 bases stayed unmatched.

This chain connects TRBV25-1 to TRBJ1-4; TRBD1 agrees at 7 bases. The germline gives CDR1 MGHDK, CDR2 SYGVNS. This CDR3 comprises 15 residues. V gave up 6 bases and J gave up 0 bases; unmatched junction bases: 4. The CDR3 loop is CASRGTVATNEKLFF. CDR3 nucleotide sequence: TGTGCCAGCAGGGGGACAGTTGCAACTAATGAAAAACTGTTTTTT. Complete variable domain (other parts from reference TRBV25-1 and TRBJ1-4): EADIYQTPRYLVIGTGKKITLECSQTMGHDKMYWYQQDPGMELHLIHYSYGVNSTEKGDLSSESTVSRIRTEHFPLTLESARPSHTSQYLCASRGTVATNEKLFFGSGTQLSVL.

The rearrangement joins TRBV21-1 to TRBJ1-1; the DNA was not compared with TRBD1, the D call given in the table. TRBV21-1 is given as a pseudogene. The CDR3 covers 17 residues. This CDR3 is CASSKYRSRGRSTEAFF. The CDR3 coding sequence is TGTGCCAGCAGCAAATACCGGTCCAGGGGCAGGAGCACTGAAGCTTTCTTT.

The chain recombines TRBV4-1 with TRBJ1-1, with TRBD1 as a possible D gene (5 bases). The germline CDR1 and CDR2 sequences are MGHRA and YSYEKL. The CDR3 runs to 15 residues. Deletions cut 0 bases from V and 3 bases from J, with 11 bases between. The CDR3 here is CASSQDGGAYTEAFF. The CDR3 coding sequence is TGCGCCAGCAGCCAAGATGGAGGGGCTTACACTGAAGCTTTCTTT.

This chain connects TRBV5-1 to TRBJ2-7; 9 bases match TRBD2. CDR3 length: 16 amino acids. The V gene end was trimmed by 0 bases and the J gene end by 3 bases; junction bases not matched to a gene: 7. Germline CDR1 reads SGHRS; CDR2 reads YFSETQ. CDR3 sequence: CASSLDSGGTYYEQYF. The CDR3 DNA sequence: TGCGCCAGCAGCTTGGATAGCGGGGGTACCTACTACGAGCAGTACTTC.

V gene TRBV27 combines with J gene TRBJ1-2; D gene ambiguous. The CDR3 runs 14 residues. Deletions cut 5 bases from V and 5 bases from J, with 15 bases between. Germline V lookup: CDR1 MNHEY, CDR2 SMNVEV (reference sequence). CDR3 loop: CASSKSGPVYGYTF. In DNA form, the CDR3 reads TGTGCCAGCAGTAAAAGTGGGCCAGTTTATGGCTACACCTTC.

This rearrangement joins TRBV3-1 (or the pseudogene TRBV3-2) to TRBJ2-2; 7 bases are a match to TRBD1. CDR1 is LGHDT and CDR2 is YNNKEL in the germline V gene (reference sequence). The V segment lost 6 bases and the J segment 7 bases; nucleotides outside the gene matches: 5. CDR3 length equals 13 residues. This CDR3 reads CASRQGVGGELFF. The CDR3 bases are TGTGCCAGCAGGCAGGGGGTTGGCGGGGAGCTGTTTTTT.